These T cell receptor beta chains were read from a single sample in a study of read filtering for tumor transcriptome and immune sequencing. TCRdb called the reads again in MiXCR, with one record for every CDR3 protein. In the table there are 75,000 to 95,000 distinct CDR3 sequences, roughly 21% of which are singletons. Input material: a population of CD138-negative cells sorted from bone marrow. The receptor set was obtained from a donor at least 40 years old with multiple myeloma. The CDR3 runs from the conserved cysteine through the conserved F or W. Each record gives: CDR3 DNA, CDR3 protein, V gene, J gene, D gene, clone size. The D gene is left open where the match is weak. The listing skips clone size in some rows; elsewhere it reads once, few, many or a size class.

DNA: TGTGCCAGCAGTGCAGGGACTAGCGGGGGGGCCAATGAGCAGTTCTTC
CDR3: CASSAGTSGGANEQFF
V: TRBV28
J: TRBJ2-1
D: TRBD2
size: many

DNA: TGTGCCAGCAGCTTACCAGGCCCGACCTACGAGCAGTACTTC
CDR3: CASSLPGPTYEQYF
V: TRBV7-9
J: TRBJ2-7
D: -
size: many

DNA: TGTGCCAGCAGCTTAAGGACAAACTCCTACAATGAGCAGTTCTTC
CDR3: CASSLRTNSYNEQFF
V: TRBV7-9
J: TRBJ2-1
D: -
size: many

DNA: TGCGCCAGCAGCCAACCAGGGGGCCCGATCGATGGCTACACCTTC
CDR3: CASSQPGGPIDGYTF
V: TRBV4-1
J: TRBJ1-2
D: TRBD1
size: -

DNA: TGTGCCAGCAGCTCTTCCTGGACGGACTCCTACGAGCAGTACTTC
CDR3: CASSSSWTDSYEQYF
V: TRBV11-2
J: TRBJ2-7
D: -
size: many

DNA: TGTGCCAGCAGTCCCACAGGGCAGGTAGAGACCCAGTACTTC
CDR3: CASSPTGQVETQYF
V: TRBV12-3/TRBV12-4
J: TRBJ2-5
D: -
size: -

DNA: TGTGCCAGCAGCCCCCGGGACAGGCCCTACAATGAGCAGTTCTTC
CDR3: CASSPRDRPYNEQFF
V: TRBV14
J: TRBJ2-1
D: TRBD1
size: many

DNA: TGTGCCAGTTCGGGACAGGTCCAAGAGACCCAGTACTTC
CDR3: CASSGQVQETQYF
V: TRBV6-1
J: TRBJ2-5
D: TRBD1
size: -

DNA: TGTGCCATCGGAGGGGGCGCGAGAACCGGGGAGCTGTTTTTT
CDR3: CAIGGGARTGELFF
V: TRBV10-3
J: TRBJ2-2
D: -
size: many

DNA: TGTGCCAGCAGCTATAGACAGGGGGCGAACACTGAAGCTTTCTTT
CDR3: CASSYRQGANTEAFF
V: TRBV6-1
J: TRBJ1-1
D: TRBD1
size: many

DNA: TGCAGCGTTGAAAACTACAGGGGAAGGGGGACCCAGTACTTC
CDR3: CSVENYRGRGTQYF
V: TRBV29-1
J: TRBJ2-5
D: TRBD1
size: few

DNA: TGTGCCAGCAGCCCTCGACAGAGCCTCATGAACACTGAAGCTTTCTTT
CDR3: CASSPRQSLMNTEAFF
V: TRBV7-8
J: TRBJ1-1
D: -
size: -

DNA: TGCAGTGCTAGGACCTCCCTGGGCGGGGCAGGAGATACGCAGTATTTT
CDR3: CSARTSLGGAGDTQYF
V: TRBV20-1
J: TRBJ2-3
D: -
size: -

DNA: TGTGCCAGCAGTGAACTGGAGGGGTCTGGGCAGTTCTTC
CDR3: CASSELEGSGQFF
V: TRBV2
J: TRBJ2-1
D: -
size: many

DNA: TGCGCCAGCAGCGCGGGGCGCACCTACGAGCAGTACTTC
CDR3: CASSAGRTYEQYF
V: TRBV5-1
J: TRBJ2-7
D: -
size: many

DNA: TGTGCCGCGGGGGGCTCAGGGTACCATATTGAGCAGTACTTC
CDR3: CAAGGSGYHIEQYF
V: TRBV27
J: TRBJ2-7
D: TRBD2
size: many

DNA: TGTGCCAGCAGTGAAGATCCGGGTCCCGGGGAGCTGTTTTTT
CDR3: CASSEDPGPGELFF
V: TRBV2
J: TRBJ2-2
D: -
size: few

DNA: TGTGCCAGCAGCTTAGCCCTCGTTGTTGCGGGGTCTGGTCCTGGAAACACCATATATTTT
CDR3: CASSLALVVAGSGPGNTIYF
V: TRBV7-9
J: TRBJ1-3
D: -
size: few

DNA: TGTGCCAGCAGAGCCCGGACAGGGGGCTCCTACAATGAGCAGTTCTTC
CDR3: CASRARTGGSYNEQFF
V: TRBV2
J: TRBJ2-1
D: TRBD1
size: many

DNA: TGTGCCAGCACCACCCCAGGGCAGGCGGGGGCCAACGTCCTGACTTTC
CDR3: CASTTPGQAGANVLTF
V: TRBV28
J: TRBJ2-6
D: -
size: many

DNA: TGTGCCAGCAGCTTAAGCCGGTCGGGGAGGGCTGAAGCTTTCTTT
CDR3: CASSLSRSGRAEAFF
V: TRBV7-9
J: TRBJ1-1
D: -
size: -

DNA: TGTGCCAGCAGTAGGACGGCCGACACTGAAGCTTTCTTT
CDR3: CASSRTADTEAFF
V: TRBV12-3/TRBV12-4
J: TRBJ1-1
D: -
size: many

DNA: TGTGCCACCAGTAACCGAGGGGTGGACACCGGGGAGCTGTTTTTT
CDR3: CATSNRGVDTGELFF
V: TRBV24-1
J: TRBJ2-2
D: -
size: many

DNA: TGTGCCAGCAGCCCAGGGCGGGGGGCCGCCAAAAACATTCAGTACTTC
CDR3: CASSPGRGAAKNIQYF
V: TRBV11-2
J: TRBJ2-4
D: TRBD2
size: few

DNA: TGCAGTGCTAGCATCCGGTCCGGACCCCTCCACTTT
CDR3: CSASIRSGPLHF
V: TRBV20-1
J: TRBJ1-6
D: -
size: many

DNA: TGCAGCGTCGACAAGCCGGGACAGGGGGCAGTGGATGAAGCTTTCTTT
CDR3: CSVDKPGQGAVDEAFF
V: TRBV29-1
J: TRBJ1-1
D: TRBD1
size: many

DNA: TGTGCCAGCATAGCGGGGACGCGGGGTGAAAAACTGTTTTTT
CDR3: CASIAGTRGEKLFF
V: TRBV6-6
J: TRBJ1-4
D: -
size: many

DNA: TGTGCCAGCAGTTTAGCAGGGGAGAATCAGCCCCAGCATTTT
CDR3: CASSLAGENQPQHF
V: TRBV27
J: TRBJ1-5
D: -
size: many

DNA: TGTGCCAGCAGTCTCCGGAGGGATGAAAAACTGTTTTTT
CDR3: CASSLRRDEKLFF
V: TRBV27
J: TRBJ1-4
D: -
size: many

DNA: TGTGCCAGCATCTCGAGGGGGGATAGGGGCACTGAAGCTTTCTTT
CDR3: CASISRGDRGTEAFF
V: TRBV12-3/TRBV12-4
J: TRBJ1-1
D: -
size: many

DNA: TGCGCCAGCAAGAATTCGGGCACAGATACGCAGTATTTT
CDR3: CASKNSGTDTQYF
V: TRBV5-1
J: TRBJ2-3
D: -
size: few

DNA: TGTGCCAGCAGCCCAAGCGGGGGCGGGTACAATGAGCAGTTCTTC
CDR3: CASSPSGGGYNEQFF
V: TRBV9
J: TRBJ2-1
D: TRBD2
size: many

DNA: TGCAGTGCTAGACGTACAGGGTTCCTGGATCAGCCCCAGCATTTT
CDR3: CSARRTGFLDQPQHF
V: TRBV20-1
J: TRBJ1-5
D: -
size: few

DNA: TGTGCCAGCAGTTCGACACCCCAAGAGACCCAGTACTTC
CDR3: CASSSTPQETQYF
V: TRBV12-3/TRBV12-4
J: TRBJ2-5
D: -
size: many

DNA: TGTGCCAGCAGTTACTCGGCACTAGCCAAAAACATTCAGTACTTC
CDR3: CASSYSALAKNIQYF
V: TRBV6-5
J: TRBJ2-4
D: -
size: -

DNA: TGCGCCAGCAGCTTGGTTCCAGGGAAGGGCACTGAAGCTTTCTTT
CDR3: CASSLVPGKGTEAFF
V: TRBV5-1
J: TRBJ1-1
D: -
size: -

DNA: TGCAGCGTTTCTAGGGGGGGCCGAGAGACCCAGTACTTC
CDR3: CSVSRGGRETQYF
V: TRBV29-1
J: TRBJ2-5
D: -
size: -

DNA: TGTGCCAGTTCTAGGGACAGGGAGAGCTCCTACAATGAGCAGTTCTTC
CDR3: CASSRDRESSYNEQFF
V: TRBV19
J: TRBJ2-1
D: TRBD1
size: -

DNA: TGTGCCAGCAGTGACTACTCGTCTTACAATGAGCAGTTCTTC
CDR3: CASSDYSSYNEQFF
V: TRBV28
J: TRBJ2-1
D: -
size: few

DNA: TGTGCCAGCAGTGCACAGGGGTTGGATGGCTACACCTTC
CDR3: CASSAQGLDGYTF
V: TRBV6-5
J: TRBJ1-2
D: TRBD1
size: -

DNA: TGTGCCAGCAGCCAATTCTATGGCTACACCTTC
CDR3: CASSQFYGYTF
V: TRBV28
J: TRBJ1-2
D: -
size: few

DNA: TGCGCCAGCAGCTTGTTCGGCACAGATACGCAGTATTTT
CDR3: CASSLFGTDTQYF
V: TRBV5-1
J: TRBJ2-3
D: -
size: many

DNA: TGCGCCAGCAGTCCCGGGACAGCAAAAACTGAAGCTTTCTTT
CDR3: CASSPGTAKTEAFF
V: TRBV5-1
J: TRBJ1-1
D: TRBD1
size: -

DNA: TGTGCCAGCATAGGCGTATTCTACGAGCAGTACTTC
CDR3: CASIGVFYEQYF
V: TRBV2
J: TRBJ2-7
D: -
size: few

DNA: TGTGCCAGTAGTAAGACTAGCGGGGGGTACACCGGGGAGCTGTTTTTT
CDR3: CASSKTSGGYTGELFF
V: TRBV19
J: TRBJ2-2
D: TRBD2
size: many

DNA: TGCGCCAGCAGTGGGATTCTAGCGGGGGCAGCAGAGACCCAGTACTTC
CDR3: CASSGILAGAAETQYF
V: TRBV5-1
J: TRBJ2-5
D: TRBD2
size: many

DNA: TGTGCCAGTAGTGTGACTAGCGGGGGGGCCATAGATACGCAGTATTTT
CDR3: CASSVTSGGAIDTQYF
V: TRBV19
J: TRBJ2-3
D: TRBD2
size: -

DNA: TGCGCCAGCAGCGCGACAGGGAACACCTACGAGCAGTACTTC
CDR3: CASSATGNTYEQYF
V: TRBV5-1
J: TRBJ2-7
D: TRBD1
size: many

DNA: TGTGCCAGCTTCCTTCAAGGGTCTCCCACCTTC
CDR3: CASFLQGSPTF
V: TRBV6-6
J: TRBJ1-2
D: -
size: many

DNA: TGTGCCTGGAGTGTACGGGGTAATCAGCCCCAGCATTTT
CDR3: CAWSVRGNQPQHF
V: TRBV30
J: TRBJ1-5
D: -
size: -

DNA: TGTGCCAGCAGCCCTCACCCCGGAGAGACCCAGTACTTC
CDR3: CASSPHPGETQYF
V: TRBV4-2
J: TRBJ2-5
D: -
size: -

DNA: TGTGCCAGCAGTTACGATGGCAGCTCCTACGAGCAGTACTTC
CDR3: CASSYDGSSYEQYF
V: TRBV6-6
J: TRBJ2-7
D: -
size: many